These T cell receptor beta chains were read from a single sample in a study of blood T cell repertoires in COVID-19. TCRdb's table, derived via immunoSEQ multiplex PCR, lists solely in-frame clones and lacks some. The data contain about 150,000 clones, around 90% of them singletons. Sequenced input: PBMCs or T cells enriched from blood (not recorded which). These receptors were obtained from a woman aged 40 to 49 who had been exposed to COVID-19. Both conserved end residues are part of each CDR3. A D gene is named only where the DNA matches it firmly. Clone size appears in some rows only: once, few, many, or a class for an expanded clone.

v_gene: TRBV14; j_gene: TRBJ1-4; abundance: NA; d_gene: NA; CDR3aa: CASRVQGLEKLFF; CDR3nt: TGTGCCAGCAGAGTACAGGGTCTTGAAAAACTGTTTTTT
v_gene: TRBV2; j_gene: TRBJ1-6; abundance: NA; d_gene: NA; CDR3aa: CASSVSGGSGSPLHF; CDR3nt: TGTGCCAGCAGTGTGTCGGGGGGCTCTGGTTCACCCCTCCACTTT
v_gene: TRBV19; j_gene: TRBJ1-1; abundance: NA; d_gene: TRBD1; CDR3aa: CASRPTGFGTEAFF; CDR3nt: TGTGCCAGTCGCCCGACAGGGTTCGGCACTGAAGCTTTCTTT
v_gene: TRBV5-1; j_gene: TRBJ1-2; abundance: NA; d_gene: TRBD1; CDR3aa: CASSFTGTGAFGRYGYTF; CDR3nt: TGCGCCAGCAGCTTTACCGGGACAGGGGCCTTCGGTCGCTATGGCTACACCTTC
v_gene: TRBV3-1/TRBV3-2; j_gene: TRBJ2-5; abundance: NA; d_gene: NA; CDR3aa: CASSQGGLVRETQYF; CDR3nt: TGTGCCAGCAGCCAAGGAGGTCTAGTGAGGGAGACCCAGTACTTC
v_gene: TRBV19; j_gene: TRBJ1-5; abundance: NA; d_gene: TRBD1; CDR3aa: CASSFGGTGQPQHF; CDR3nt: TGTGCCAGTAGTTTCGGGGGGACAGGTCAGCCCCAGCATTTT
v_gene: TRBV3-1/TRBV3-2; j_gene: TRBJ1-2; abundance: NA; d_gene: TRBD1; CDR3aa: CASSQGLAGQSNYGYTF; CDR3nt: TGTGCCAGCAGCCAAGGGCTAGCGGGACAGTCTAACTATGGCTACACCTTC
v_gene: TRBV5-1; j_gene: TRBJ1-1; abundance: once; d_gene: NA; CDR3aa: CASSSGRVAFF; CDR3nt: TGCGCCAGCAGCTCGGGGAGGGTGGCTTTCTTT
v_gene: TRBV3-1/TRBV3-2; j_gene: TRBJ2-1; abundance: NA; d_gene: TRBD2; CDR3aa: CASSQDLAGGYNEQFF; CDR3nt: TGTGCCAGCAGCCAAGATTTAGCGGGAGGATACAATGAGCAGTTCTTC
v_gene: TRBV27; j_gene: TRBJ2-7; abundance: NA; d_gene: NA; CDR3aa: CASSPIASYEQYF; CDR3nt: TGTGCCAGCAGTCCTATCGCCTCCTACGAGCAGTACTTC
v_gene: TRBV7-2; j_gene: TRBJ2-7; abundance: NA; d_gene: TRBD2; CDR3aa: CASSYPSGRGLYEQYF; CDR3nt: TGTGCCAGCAGCTACCCGAGCGGGAGGGGACTCTACGAGCAGTACTTC
v_gene: TRBV27; j_gene: TRBJ2-3; abundance: NA; d_gene: NA; CDR3aa: CASSQGADTQYF; CDR3nt: TGTGCCAGCAGTCAAGGGGCAGATACGCAGTATTTT
v_gene: TRBV10-3; j_gene: TRBJ1-2; abundance: NA; d_gene: NA; CDR3aa: CAISEGPYGYTF; CDR3nt: TGTGCCATCAGTGAGGGGCCCTATGGCTACACCTTC
v_gene: TRBV7-9; j_gene: TRBJ1-5; abundance: few; d_gene: TRBD1; CDR3aa: CASSESAGQGGQPQHF; CDR3nt: TGTGCCAGCAGCGAGAGTGCTGGACAGGGCGGACAGCCCCAGCATTTT
v_gene: TRBV28; j_gene: TRBJ1-2; abundance: NA; d_gene: NA; CDR3aa: CASKDFIGGYTF; CDR3nt: TGTGCCAGCAAGGACTTTATTGGTGGCTACACCTTC
v_gene: TRBV25-1; j_gene: TRBJ1-2; abundance: NA; d_gene: TRBD1; CDR3aa: CASSPGQGYGYTF; CDR3nt: TGTGCCAGCAGCCCGGGACAGGGGTATGGCTACACCTTC
v_gene: TRBV10-2; j_gene: TRBJ1-4; abundance: NA; d_gene: NA; CDR3aa: CASSEGQEKLFF; CDR3nt: TGCGCCAGCAGTGAGGGCCAAGAAAAACTGTTTTTT
v_gene: TRBV4-1; j_gene: TRBJ1-5; abundance: NA; d_gene: TRBD1; CDR3aa: CASSQRQGNQPQHF; CDR3nt: TGCGCCAGCAGCCAAAGACAGGGGAATCAGCCCCAGCATTTT
v_gene: TRBV6-5; j_gene: TRBJ2-2; abundance: NA; d_gene: NA; CDR3aa: CASSYSTGRSAGELFF; CDR3nt: TGTGCCAGCAGTTACTCGACGGGAAGGTCTGCCGGGGAGCTGTTTTTT
v_gene: TRBV28; j_gene: TRBJ2-7; abundance: NA; d_gene: TRBD1; CDR3aa: CASSNIGQGSYEQYF; CDR3nt: TGTGCCAGCAGTAATATAGGACAGGGATCCTACGAGCAGTACTTC
v_gene: TRBV6-4; j_gene: TRBJ2-1; abundance: NA; d_gene: NA; CDR3aa: CASSTTTTSEQFF; CDR3nt: TGTGCCAGCAGTACTACAACTACAAGTGAGCAGTTCTTC
v_gene: TRBV2; j_gene: TRBJ1-2; abundance: NA; d_gene: NA; CDR3aa: CASVQADGAYGYTF; CDR3nt: TGTGCCAGCGTCCAGGCGGATGGGGCCTACGGCTACACCTTC